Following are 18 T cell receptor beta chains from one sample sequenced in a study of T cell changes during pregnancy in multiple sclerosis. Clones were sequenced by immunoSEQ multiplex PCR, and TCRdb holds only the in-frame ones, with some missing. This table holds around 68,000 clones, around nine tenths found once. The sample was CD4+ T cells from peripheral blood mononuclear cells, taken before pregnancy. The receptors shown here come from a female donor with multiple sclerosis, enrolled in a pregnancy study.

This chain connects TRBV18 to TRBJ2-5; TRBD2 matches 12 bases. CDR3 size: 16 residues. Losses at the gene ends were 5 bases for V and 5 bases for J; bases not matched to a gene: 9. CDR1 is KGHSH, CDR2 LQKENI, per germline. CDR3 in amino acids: CASSSNTGTSGETQYF. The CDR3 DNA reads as TGTGCCAGCTCATCCAACACCGGGACTAGCGGGGAGACCCAGTACTTC.

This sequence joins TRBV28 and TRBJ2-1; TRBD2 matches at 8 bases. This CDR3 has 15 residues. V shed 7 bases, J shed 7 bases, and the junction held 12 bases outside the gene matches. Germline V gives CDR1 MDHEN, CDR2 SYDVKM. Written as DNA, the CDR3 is TGTGCCAGCAAGAAGGCGGGAGGCAGTAGGAATGAGCAGTTCTTC. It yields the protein CASKKAGGSRNEQFF.

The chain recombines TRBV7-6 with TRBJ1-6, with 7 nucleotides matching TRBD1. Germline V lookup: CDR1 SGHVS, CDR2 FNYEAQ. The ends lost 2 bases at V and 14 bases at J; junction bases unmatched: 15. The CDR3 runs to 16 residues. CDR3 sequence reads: CASSLSQRVEGATLHF. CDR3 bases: TGTGCCAGCAGCTTATCCCAGCGTGTAGAGGGGGCCACCCTCCACTTT.

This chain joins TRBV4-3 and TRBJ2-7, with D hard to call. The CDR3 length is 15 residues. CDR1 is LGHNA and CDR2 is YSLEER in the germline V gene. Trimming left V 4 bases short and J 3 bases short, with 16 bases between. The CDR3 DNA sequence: TGCGCCAGCAGCCTTTCCCCGGCAGGTAACTACGAGCAGTACTTC. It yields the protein CASSLSPAGNYEQYF.

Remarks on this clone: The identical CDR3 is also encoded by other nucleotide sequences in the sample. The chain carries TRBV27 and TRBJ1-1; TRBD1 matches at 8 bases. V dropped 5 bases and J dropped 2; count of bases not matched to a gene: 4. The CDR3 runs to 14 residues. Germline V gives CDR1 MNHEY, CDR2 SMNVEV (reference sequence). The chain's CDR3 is CASSLTGGNTEAFF. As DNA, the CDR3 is TGTGCCAGCAGTCTCACAGGGGGTAACACTGAAGCTTTCTTT.

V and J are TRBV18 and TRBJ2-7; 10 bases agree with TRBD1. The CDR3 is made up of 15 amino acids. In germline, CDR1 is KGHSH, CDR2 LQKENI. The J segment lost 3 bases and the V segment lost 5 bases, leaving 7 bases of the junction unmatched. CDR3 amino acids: CASSDGTGVIYEQYF. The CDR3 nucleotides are TGTGCCAGCTCAGATGGGACAGGGGTTATCTACGAGCAGTACTTC.

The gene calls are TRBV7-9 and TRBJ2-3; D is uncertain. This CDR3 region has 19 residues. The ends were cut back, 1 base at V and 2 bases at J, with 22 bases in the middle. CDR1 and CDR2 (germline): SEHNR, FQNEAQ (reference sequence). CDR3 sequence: CASSLVQNHRSPLTDTQYF. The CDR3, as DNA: TGTGCCAGCAGCTTAGTCCAGAATCACCGCTCCCCCCTCACAGATACGCAGTATTTT.

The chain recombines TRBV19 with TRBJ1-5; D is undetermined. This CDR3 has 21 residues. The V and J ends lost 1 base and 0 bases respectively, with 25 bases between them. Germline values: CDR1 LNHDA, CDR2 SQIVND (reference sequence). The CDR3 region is CASSIVPAPASFRGSNQPQHF. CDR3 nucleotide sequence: TGTGCCAGTAGTATAGTTCCGGCCCCTGCAAGTTTCCGGGGTAGCAATCAGCCCCAGCATTTT.

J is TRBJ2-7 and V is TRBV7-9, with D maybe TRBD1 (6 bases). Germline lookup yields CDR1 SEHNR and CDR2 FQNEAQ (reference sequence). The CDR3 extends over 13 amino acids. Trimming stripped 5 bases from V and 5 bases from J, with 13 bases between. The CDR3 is CASSINRVHEQYF. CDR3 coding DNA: TGTGCCAGCAGCATAAACAGGGTCCACGAGCAGTACTTC.

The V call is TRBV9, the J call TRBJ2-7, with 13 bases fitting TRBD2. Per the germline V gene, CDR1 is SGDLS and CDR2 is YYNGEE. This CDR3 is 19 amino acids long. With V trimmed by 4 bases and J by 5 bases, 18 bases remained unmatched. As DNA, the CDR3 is TGTGCCAGCAGCCCCTCGCCTGGGAGGACTAGCGGGAGTAGCCACGAGCAGTACTTC. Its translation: CASSPSPGRTSGSSHEQYF.

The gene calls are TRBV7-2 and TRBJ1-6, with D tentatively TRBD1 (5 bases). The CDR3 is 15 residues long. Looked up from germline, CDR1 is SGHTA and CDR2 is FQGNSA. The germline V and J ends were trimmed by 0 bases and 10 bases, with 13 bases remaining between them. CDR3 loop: CASSLAQGVGSPLHF. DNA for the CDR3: TGTGCCAGCAGCTTAGCGCAGGGTGTCGGGTCACCCCTCCACTTT.

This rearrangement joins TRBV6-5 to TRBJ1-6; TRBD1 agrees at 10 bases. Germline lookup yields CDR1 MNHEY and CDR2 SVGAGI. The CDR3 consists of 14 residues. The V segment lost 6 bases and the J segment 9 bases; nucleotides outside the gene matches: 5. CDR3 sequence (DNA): TGTGCCAGCAGGACAGGGGGCGGAAGTTCACCCCTCCACTTT. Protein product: CASRTGGGSSPLHF.

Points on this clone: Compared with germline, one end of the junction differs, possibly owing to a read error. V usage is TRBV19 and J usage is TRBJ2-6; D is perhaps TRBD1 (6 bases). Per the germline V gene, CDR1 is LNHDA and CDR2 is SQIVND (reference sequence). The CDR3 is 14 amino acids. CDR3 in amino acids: CASRTGSGVNVLTF. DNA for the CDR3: TGTGCCAGTAGGACAGGCTCTGGGGTCAACGTCCTGACTTTC.

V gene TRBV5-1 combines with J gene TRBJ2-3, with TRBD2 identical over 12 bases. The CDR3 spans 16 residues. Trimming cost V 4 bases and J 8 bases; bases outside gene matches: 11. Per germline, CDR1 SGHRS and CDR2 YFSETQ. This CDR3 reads CASSETLAGGPSTQYF. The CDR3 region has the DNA TGCGCCAGCAGCGAGACCCTAGCGGGAGGGCCGAGTACGCAGTATTTT.

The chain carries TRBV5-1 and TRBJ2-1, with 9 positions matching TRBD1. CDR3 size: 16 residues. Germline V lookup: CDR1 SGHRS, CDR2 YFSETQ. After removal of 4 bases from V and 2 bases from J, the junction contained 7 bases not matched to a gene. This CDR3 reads CASSLKGQGTYNEQFF. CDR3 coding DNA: TGCGCCAGCAGCCTGAAAGGACAGGGGACCTACAATGAGCAGTTCTTC.

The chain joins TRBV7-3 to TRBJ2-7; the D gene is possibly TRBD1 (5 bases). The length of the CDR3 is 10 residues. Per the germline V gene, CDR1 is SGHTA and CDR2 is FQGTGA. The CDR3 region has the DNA TGTGATAGGGGCTCCTACGAGCAGTACTTC. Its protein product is CDRGSYEQYF.

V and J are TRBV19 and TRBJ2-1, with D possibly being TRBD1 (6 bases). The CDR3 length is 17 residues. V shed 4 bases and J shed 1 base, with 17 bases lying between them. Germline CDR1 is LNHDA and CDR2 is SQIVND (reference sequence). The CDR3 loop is CASSTQGSWRSYNEQFF. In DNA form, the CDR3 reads TGTGCCAGTAGTACGCAGGGGAGCTGGAGGTCCTACAATGAGCAGTTCTTC.

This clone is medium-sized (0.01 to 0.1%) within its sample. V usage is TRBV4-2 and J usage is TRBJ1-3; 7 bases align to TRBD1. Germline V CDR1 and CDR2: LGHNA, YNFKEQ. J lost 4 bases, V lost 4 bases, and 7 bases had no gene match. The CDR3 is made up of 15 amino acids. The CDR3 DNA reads TGTGCCAGCAGCCGAGGGGGCGCCGACGGAAACACCATATATTTT. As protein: CASSRGGADGNTIYF.